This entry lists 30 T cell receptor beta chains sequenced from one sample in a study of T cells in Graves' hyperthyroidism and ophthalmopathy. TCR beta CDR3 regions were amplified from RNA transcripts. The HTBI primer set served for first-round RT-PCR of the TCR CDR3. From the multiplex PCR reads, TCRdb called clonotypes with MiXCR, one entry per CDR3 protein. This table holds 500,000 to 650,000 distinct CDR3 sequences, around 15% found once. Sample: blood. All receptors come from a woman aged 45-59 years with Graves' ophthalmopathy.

The CDR3 nucleotides read TGCGCCAGCAGCCCCGGACAGGGTTTGGCACCCCTCCACTTT. Translating gives CASSPGQGLAPLHF. V gene TRBV4-3 combines with J gene TRBJ1-6; 8 bases are shared with TRBD1. The CDR3 is 14 amino acids. The junction had 7 bases not matched to a gene; V was cut back by 4 bases and J by 11 bases. Germline V gene data show CDR1 as LGHNA and CDR2 as YSLEER.

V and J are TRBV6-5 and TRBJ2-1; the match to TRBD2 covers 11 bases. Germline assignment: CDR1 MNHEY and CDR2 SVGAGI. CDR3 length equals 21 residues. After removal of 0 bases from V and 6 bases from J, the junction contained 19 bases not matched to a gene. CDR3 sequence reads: CASSYSTLELAGGGGPNEQFF. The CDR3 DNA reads TGTGCCAGCAGTTACTCCACATTGGAGCTAGCGGGAGGAGGGGGGCCCAATGAGCAGTTCTTC.

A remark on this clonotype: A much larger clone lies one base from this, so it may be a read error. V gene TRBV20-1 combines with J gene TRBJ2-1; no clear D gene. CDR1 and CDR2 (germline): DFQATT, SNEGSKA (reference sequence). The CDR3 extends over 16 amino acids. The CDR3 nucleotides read TGCAGTGCAACGATGGTGGCGCGGAGCTCCCACAATGAGCAGTTCTTC. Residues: CSATMVARSSHNEQFF.

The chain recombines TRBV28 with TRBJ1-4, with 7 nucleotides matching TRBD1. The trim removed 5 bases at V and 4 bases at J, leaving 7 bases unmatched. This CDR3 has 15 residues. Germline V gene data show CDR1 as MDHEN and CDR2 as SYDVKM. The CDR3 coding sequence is TGTGCCAGCAGTAAGGGGACAGCCAATAATGAAAAACTGTTTTTT. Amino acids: CASSKGTANNEKLFF.

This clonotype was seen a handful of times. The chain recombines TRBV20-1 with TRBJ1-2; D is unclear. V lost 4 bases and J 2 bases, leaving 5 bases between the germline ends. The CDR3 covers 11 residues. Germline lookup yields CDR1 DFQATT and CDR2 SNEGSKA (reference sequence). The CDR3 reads CSAIGNYGYTF. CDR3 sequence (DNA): TGCAGTGCTATAGGAAACTATGGCTACACCTTC.

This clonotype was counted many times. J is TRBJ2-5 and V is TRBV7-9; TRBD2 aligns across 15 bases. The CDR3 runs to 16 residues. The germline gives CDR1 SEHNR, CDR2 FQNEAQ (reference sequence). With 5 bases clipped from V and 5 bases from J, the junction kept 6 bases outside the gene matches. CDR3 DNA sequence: TGTGCCAGCAGCGAAACCGGGACTAGCGGGAGGGAGACCCAGTACTTC. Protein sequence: CASSETGTSGRETQYF.

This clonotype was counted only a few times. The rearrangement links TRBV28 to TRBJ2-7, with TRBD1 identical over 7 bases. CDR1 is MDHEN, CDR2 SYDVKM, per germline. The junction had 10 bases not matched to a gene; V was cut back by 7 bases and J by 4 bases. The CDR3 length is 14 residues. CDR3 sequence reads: CASTIGDRLYEQYF. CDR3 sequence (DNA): TGTGCCAGCACTATCGGGGACAGATTATACGAGCAGTACTTC. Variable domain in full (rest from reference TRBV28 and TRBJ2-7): DVKVTQSSRYLVKRTGEKVFLECVQDMDHENMFWYRQDPGLGLRLIYFSYDVKMKEKGDIPEGYSVSREKKERFSLILESASTNQTSMYLCASTIGDRLYEQYFGPGTRLTVT.

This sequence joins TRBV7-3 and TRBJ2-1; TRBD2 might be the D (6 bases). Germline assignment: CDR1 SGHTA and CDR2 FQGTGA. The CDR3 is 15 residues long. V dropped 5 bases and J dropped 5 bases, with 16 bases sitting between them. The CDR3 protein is CASSQWGEAHNEQFF. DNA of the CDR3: TGTGCCAGCAGCCAATGGGGGGAGGCCCACAATGAGCAGTTCTTC.

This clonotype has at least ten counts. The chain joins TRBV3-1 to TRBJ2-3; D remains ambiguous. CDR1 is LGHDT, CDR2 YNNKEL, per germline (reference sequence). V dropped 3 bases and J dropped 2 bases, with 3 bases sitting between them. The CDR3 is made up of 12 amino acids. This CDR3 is CASSHATDTQYF. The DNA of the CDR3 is TGTGCCAGCAGCCATGCCACAGATACGCAGTATTTT.

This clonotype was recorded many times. The CDR3 region is CASSLMAGVETQYF. CDR3 sequence (DNA): TGTGCCAGCAGTTTAATGGCAGGGGTGGAGACCCAGTACTTC. V is TRBV27 and J is TRBJ2-5; weak D call: TRBD1 (6 bases). The CDR3 has 14 residues. The germline V and J ends were trimmed by 2 bases and 5 bases, with 12 bases remaining between them. Per germline, CDR1 MNHEY and CDR2 SMNVEV (reference sequence).

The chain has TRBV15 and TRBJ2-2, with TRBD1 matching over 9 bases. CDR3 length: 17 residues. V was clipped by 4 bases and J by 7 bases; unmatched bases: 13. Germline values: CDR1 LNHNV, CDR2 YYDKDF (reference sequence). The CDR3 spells CATSKLPGQGKGGELFF. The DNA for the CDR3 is TGTGCCACCAGCAAACTACCGGGACAGGGAAAGGGCGGGGAGCTGTTTTTT.

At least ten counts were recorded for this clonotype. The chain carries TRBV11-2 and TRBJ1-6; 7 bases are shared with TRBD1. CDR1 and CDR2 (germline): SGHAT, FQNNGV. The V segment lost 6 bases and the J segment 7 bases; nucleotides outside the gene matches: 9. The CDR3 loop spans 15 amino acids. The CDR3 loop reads CASSSSGTANSPLHF. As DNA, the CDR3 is TGTGCCAGCAGTTCCAGCGGGACAGCAAATTCACCCCTCCACTTT. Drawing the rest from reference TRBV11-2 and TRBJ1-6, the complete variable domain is EAGVAQSPRYKIIEKRQSVAFWCNPISGHATLYWYQQILGQGPKLLIQFQNNGVVDDSQLPKDRFSAERLKGVDSTLKIQPAKLEDSAVYLCASSSSGTANSPLHFGNGTRLTVT.

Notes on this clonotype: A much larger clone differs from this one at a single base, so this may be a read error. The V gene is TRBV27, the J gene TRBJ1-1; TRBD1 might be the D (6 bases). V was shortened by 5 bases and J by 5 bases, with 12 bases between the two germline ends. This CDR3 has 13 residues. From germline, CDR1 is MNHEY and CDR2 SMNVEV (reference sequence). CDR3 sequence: CASSGTRFTEAFF. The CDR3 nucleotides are TGTGCCAGCAGTGGGACAAGGTTTACTGAAGCTTTCTTT.

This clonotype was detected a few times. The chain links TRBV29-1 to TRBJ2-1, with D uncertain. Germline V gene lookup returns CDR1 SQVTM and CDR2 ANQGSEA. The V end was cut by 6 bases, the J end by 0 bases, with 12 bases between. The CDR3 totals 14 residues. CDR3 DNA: TGCAGCGTCCCAGCACCGAGCTCCTACAATGAGCAGTTCTTC. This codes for CSVPAPSSYNEQFF.

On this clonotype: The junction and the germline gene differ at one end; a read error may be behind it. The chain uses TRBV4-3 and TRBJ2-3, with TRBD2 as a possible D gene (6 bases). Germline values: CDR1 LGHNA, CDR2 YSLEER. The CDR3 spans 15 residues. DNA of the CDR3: TGCGCCAGCAGCTCCGGGACTCGTGACGCAGATGCGCAGTATTTT. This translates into CASSSGTRDADAQYF.

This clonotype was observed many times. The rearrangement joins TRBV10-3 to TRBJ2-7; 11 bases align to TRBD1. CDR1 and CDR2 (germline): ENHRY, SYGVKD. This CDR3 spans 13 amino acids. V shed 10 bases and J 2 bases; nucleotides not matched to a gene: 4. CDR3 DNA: TGTGCCAGCGGGACAGGGGGAACCTACGAGCAGTACTTC. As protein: CASGTGGTYEQYF.

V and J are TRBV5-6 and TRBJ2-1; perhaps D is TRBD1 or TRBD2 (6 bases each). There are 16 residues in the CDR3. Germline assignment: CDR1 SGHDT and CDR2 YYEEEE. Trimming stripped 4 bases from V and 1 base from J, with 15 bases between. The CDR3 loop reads CASSLGWGASYNEQFF. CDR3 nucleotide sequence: TGTGCCAGCAGCCTAGGGTGGGGGGCTTCCTACAATGAGCAGTTCTTC.

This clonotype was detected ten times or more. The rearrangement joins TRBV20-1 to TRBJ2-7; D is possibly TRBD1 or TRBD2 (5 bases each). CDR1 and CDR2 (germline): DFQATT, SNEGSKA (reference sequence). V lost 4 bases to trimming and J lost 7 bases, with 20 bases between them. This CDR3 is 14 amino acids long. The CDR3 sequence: CSAKEGIGLREQYF. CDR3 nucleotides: TGCAGTGCTAAAGAGGGGATAGGGTTAAGGGAGCAGTACTTC.

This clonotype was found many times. CDR3 nucleotides: TGTGCCAGCAGCTTAGTCGGACTAGCGGGAGGAACAGATACGCAGTATTTT. It encodes CASSLVGLAGGTDTQYF. The chain recombines TRBV13 with TRBJ2-3, with 14 bases fitting TRBD2. The CDR3 consists of 17 residues. CDR1 and CDR2 from the germline V gene are PRHDT and FYEKMQ (reference sequence). J was trimmed by 3 bases and V by 1 base; bases with no gene match: 3.

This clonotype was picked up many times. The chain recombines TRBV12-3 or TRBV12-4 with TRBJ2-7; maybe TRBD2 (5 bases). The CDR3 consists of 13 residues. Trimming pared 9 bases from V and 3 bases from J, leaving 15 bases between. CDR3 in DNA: TGTGCCAGTCAGAGGGCCCCTTTCTACGAGCAGTACTTC. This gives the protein CASQRAPFYEQYF.

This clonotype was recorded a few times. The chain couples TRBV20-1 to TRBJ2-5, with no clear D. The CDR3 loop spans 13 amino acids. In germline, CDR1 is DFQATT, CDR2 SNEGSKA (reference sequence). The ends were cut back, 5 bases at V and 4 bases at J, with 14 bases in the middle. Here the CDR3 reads CSASTLRGETQYF. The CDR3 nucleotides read TGCAGTGCTTCCACCCTACGAGGAGAGACCCAGTACTTC.

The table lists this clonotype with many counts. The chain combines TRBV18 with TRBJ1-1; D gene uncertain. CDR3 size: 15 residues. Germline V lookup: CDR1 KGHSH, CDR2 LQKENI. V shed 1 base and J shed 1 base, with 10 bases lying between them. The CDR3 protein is CASSPLNDKNTEAFF. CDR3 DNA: TGTGCCAGCTCACCACTGAACGACAAGAACACTGAAGCTTTCTTT.

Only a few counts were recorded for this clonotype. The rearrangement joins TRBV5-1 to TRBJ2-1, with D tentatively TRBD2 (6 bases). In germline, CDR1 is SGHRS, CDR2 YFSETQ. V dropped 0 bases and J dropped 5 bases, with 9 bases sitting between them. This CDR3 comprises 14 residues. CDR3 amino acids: CASSLVLANNEQFF. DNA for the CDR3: TGCGCCAGCAGCTTGGTTCTAGCGAACAATGAGCAGTTCTTC.

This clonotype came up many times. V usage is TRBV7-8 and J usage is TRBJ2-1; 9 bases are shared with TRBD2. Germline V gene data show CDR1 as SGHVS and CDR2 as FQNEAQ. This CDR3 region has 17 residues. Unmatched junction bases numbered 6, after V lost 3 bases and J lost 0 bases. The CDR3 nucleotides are TGTGCCAGCAGCTTTGTAGGTAGCGGGAGCTCCTACAATGAGCAGTTCTTC. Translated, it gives CASSFVGSGSSYNEQFF.

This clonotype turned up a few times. This CDR3 reads CASGLERTGRLHEQYF. CDR3 bases: TGTGCTAGTGGTTTAGAAAGGACAGGGAGGTTGCACGAGCAGTACTTC. V is TRBV12-5 and J is TRBJ2-7; 8 bases map to TRBD1. The CDR3 is made up of 16 amino acids. In germline, CDR1 is LGHNT, CDR2 FRNRAP. Trimming removed 3 bases from V and 5 bases from J; junction bases left unmatched: 12.

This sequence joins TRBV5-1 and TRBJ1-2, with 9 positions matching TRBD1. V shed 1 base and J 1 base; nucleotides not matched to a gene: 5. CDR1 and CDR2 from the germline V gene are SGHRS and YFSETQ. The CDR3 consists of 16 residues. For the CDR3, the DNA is TGCGCCAGCAGCTTGCTCACAGGGGGCAATAACTATGGCTACACCTTC. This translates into CASSLLTGGNNYGYTF. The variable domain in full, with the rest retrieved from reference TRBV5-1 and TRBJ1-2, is KAGVTQTPRYLIKTRGQQVTLSCSPISGHRSVSWYQQTPGQGLQFLFEYFSETQRNKGNFPGRFSGRQFSNSRSEMNVSTLELGDSALYLCASSLLTGGNNYGYTFGSGTRLTVV.

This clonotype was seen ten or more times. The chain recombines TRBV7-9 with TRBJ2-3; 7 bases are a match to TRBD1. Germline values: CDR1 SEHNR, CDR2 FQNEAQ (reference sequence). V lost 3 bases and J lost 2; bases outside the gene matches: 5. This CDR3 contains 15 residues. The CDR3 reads CASSFWTGYTDTQYF. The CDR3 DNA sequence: TGTGCCAGCAGCTTCTGGACAGGCTACACAGATACGCAGTATTTT.

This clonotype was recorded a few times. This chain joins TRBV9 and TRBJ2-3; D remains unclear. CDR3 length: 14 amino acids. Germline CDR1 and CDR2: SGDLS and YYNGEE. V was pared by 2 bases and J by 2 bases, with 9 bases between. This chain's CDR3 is CASSVALNTDTQYF. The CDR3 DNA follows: TGTGCCAGCAGCGTGGCCCTTAACACAGATACGCAGTATTTT.

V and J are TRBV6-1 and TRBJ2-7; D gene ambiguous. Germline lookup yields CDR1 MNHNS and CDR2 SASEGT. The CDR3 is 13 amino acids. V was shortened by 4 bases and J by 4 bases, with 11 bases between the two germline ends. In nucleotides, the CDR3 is TGTGCCAGCAGTGGTCCGGGTCCGTACGAGCAGTACTTC. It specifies CASSGPGPYEQYF.

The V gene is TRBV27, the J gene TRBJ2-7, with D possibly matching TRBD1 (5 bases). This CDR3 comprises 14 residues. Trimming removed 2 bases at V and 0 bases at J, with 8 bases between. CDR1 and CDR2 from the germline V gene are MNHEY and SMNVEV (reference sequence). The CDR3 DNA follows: TGTGCCAGCAGTTTACAGGGTATCTCCTACGAGCAGTACTTC. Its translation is CASSLQGISYEQYF.